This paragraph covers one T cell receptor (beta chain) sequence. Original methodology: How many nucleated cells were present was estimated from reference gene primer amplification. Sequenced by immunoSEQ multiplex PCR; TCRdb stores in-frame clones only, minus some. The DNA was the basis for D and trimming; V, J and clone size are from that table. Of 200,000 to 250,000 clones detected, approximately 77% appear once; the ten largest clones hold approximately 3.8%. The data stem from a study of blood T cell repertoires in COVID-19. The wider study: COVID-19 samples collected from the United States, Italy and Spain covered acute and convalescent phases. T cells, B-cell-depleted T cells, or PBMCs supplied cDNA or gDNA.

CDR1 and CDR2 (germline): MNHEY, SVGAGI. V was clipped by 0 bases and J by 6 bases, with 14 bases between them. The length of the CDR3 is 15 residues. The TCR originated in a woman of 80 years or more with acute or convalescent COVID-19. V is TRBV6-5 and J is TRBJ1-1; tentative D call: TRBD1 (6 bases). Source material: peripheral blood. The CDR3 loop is CASSYSGSRGSEAFF. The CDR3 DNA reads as TGTGCCAGCAGTTACTCGGGCTCCAGGGGATCTGAAGCTTTCTTT.